These T cell receptor beta chains were read from a single sample in a study of blood T cells in healthy people across ages. TCRdb redid the calling of the 5' RACE reads with MiXCR, one entry per CDR3 protein. Of nearly 800,000 distinct CDR3 sequences listed, more than 50% are singletons. Material: blood. The receptor set was obtained from a middle-aged man in good health. CDR3s include the opening cysteine and the closing phenylalanine or tryptophan.

J: TRBJ1-1
V: TRBV9
CDR3: CASSTENRGGTEAFF

J: TRBJ1-4
V: TRBV5-1
CDR3: CASSLGAGTGGEGLFF

J: TRBJ2-3
V: TRBV4-2
CDR3: CASSQIALGEGGGTDTQYF

J: TRBJ2-7
V: TRBV7-6
CDR3: CASSLAQGGAPYEQYF

J: TRBJ2-5
V: TRBV4-3
CDR3: CASSHTSGSQETQYF

J: TRBJ2-7
V: TRBV20-1
CDR3: CSAQGSGSYYEQYF

J: TRBJ2-1
V: TRBV24-1
CDR3: CATRGVGGETQFF

J: TRBJ2-7
V: TRBV4-2
CDR3: CASSEGAGLGYEQYF

J: TRBJ2-7
V: TRBV5-1
CDR3: CASSFTATLQGSYEQYF

J: NA
V: TRBV5-1
CDR3: CASSSMASGRAYEQYF

J: TRBJ2-5
V: TRBV5-1
CDR3: CASSAGQGLDEQYF

J: TRBJ1-2
V: TRBV7-8
CDR3: CASSPHGRGGGYTF

J: TRBJ2-1
V: TRBV29-1
CDR3: CSVEAVYNEQFF

J: TRBJ2-7
V: TRBV7-9
CDR3: CASSARFPLYEQYF

J: TRBJ2-4
V: TRBV11-1
CDR3: CASSFPMAVAKNIQYF

J: TRBJ2-3
V: TRBV28
CDR3: CASSYGGAYADTQYF

J: TRBJ2-6
V: TRBV6-5
CDR3: CASTQQGLSGANVLTF

J: TRBJ2-2
V: TRBV3-1
CDR3: CASSQVNEQELFF

J: TRBJ2-1
V: TRBV12-3/TRBV12-4
CDR3: CAITGGYNEQFF

J: TRBJ2-7
V: TRBV20-1
CDR3: CSARDELAGGYEQYF

J: TRBJ2-7
V: TRBV4-2
CDR3: CASSQSSGLAYEQYF

J: TRBJ2-1
V: TRBV5-1
CDR3: CASSRGQEYNEQFF

J: TRBJ1-2
V: TRBV6-5
CDR3: CASSRGAGENGYTF

J: TRBJ2-5
V: TRBV27
CDR3: CATHRGSGETQYF